One sample yielded the 30 T cell receptor beta chains listed below, sequenced in a study of cytomegalovirus exposure and HLA in healthy donors. PCR used 60 Vbeta primers and 13 Jbeta primers. The assay was immunoSEQ multiplex PCR, and TCRdb's table has in-frame clones only and misses some. The sample comprises some 87,000 clones, about 73% of which are singletons, and roughly 16% rests with the top ten. Sample: PBMCs. These TCRs come from a woman in her 50s in good health and CMV-seropositive.

This clone came up a few times. This sequence joins TRBV15 and TRBJ1-4; TRBD1 matches at 8 bases. The CDR3 extends over 14 amino acids. V was pared by 5 bases and J by 3 bases, with 2 bases of the junction left unmatched. Germline-derived CDR1 and CDR2 are LNHNV and YYDKDF (reference sequence). The CDR3: CATSGQGSNEKLFF. DNA for the CDR3: TGTGCCACCAGCGGACAGGGTTCTAATGAAAAACTGTTTTTT.

The chain carries TRBV7-6 and TRBJ1-3; TRBD1 matches 9 bases. V lost 5 bases, J lost 7 bases, and 6 bases stayed unmatched. The CDR3 loop spans 14 amino acids. Germline CDR1 reads SGHVS; CDR2 reads FNYEAQ. DNA for the CDR3: TGTGCCAGCAGCCCGGGACAGGGTTTGAACACCATATATTTT. Amino acid sequence: CASSPGQGLNTIYF.

The chain couples TRBV28 to TRBJ1-1; D may be TRBD1 (5 bases). This CDR3 is built from 13 residues. V lost 3 bases to trimming and J lost 3 bases, with 8 bases between them. Germline V gene sequence: CDR1 MDHEN, CDR2 SYDVKM. The CDR3 sequence is CASSFPGDTEAFF. The CDR3 DNA follows: TGTGCCAGCAGTTTCCCGGGGGACACTGAAGCTTTCTTT.

The chain uses TRBV5-1 and TRBJ1-1; a weak D match, TRBD1 (6 bases). There are 14 residues in the CDR3. V gave up 0 bases and J gave up 5 bases, with 11 bases separating them. CDR1 is SGHRS, CDR2 YFSETQ, per germline. Here the CDR3 DNA reads TGCGCCAGCAGCTTGGAGGGGGGGATAACTGAAGCTTTCTTT. Its translation is CASSLEGGITEAFF.

V usage is TRBV5-5 and J usage is TRBJ2-7; D is perhaps TRBD2 (5 bases). V was clipped by 0 bases and J by 1 base, with 14 bases between them. The length of the CDR3 is 16 residues. The V gene's germline CDR1 is SGHKS and CDR2 YYEKEE (reference sequence). For the CDR3, the DNA is TGTGCCAGCAGCTTGGACCCCGGGCTAGCTTCCTACGAGCAGTACTTC. It specifies CASSLDPGLASYEQYF.

The gene calls are TRBV5-1 and TRBJ2-5; 11 nucleotides agree with TRBD2. V gave up 5 bases and J gave up 4 bases; unmatched junction bases: 7. The CDR3 is 15 residues long. Germline lookup yields CDR1 SGHRS and CDR2 YFSETQ. The CDR3, as DNA: TGCGCCAGCAGTTCCGGGACTAGCGGTCCAGAGACCCAGTACTTC. It encodes CASSSGTSGPETQYF.

The chain uses TRBV28 and TRBJ1-2; possible D gene TRBD1, 5 bases. Germline V gene data show CDR1 as MDHEN and CDR2 as SYDVKM. This CDR3 comprises 15 residues. Trimming left V 5 bases short and J 8 bases short, with 21 bases between. Here the CDR3 DNA reads TGTGCCAGCAGTCCCCCGGGGGTAACCTCAGGGGGCTACACCTTC. Protein sequence: CASSPPGVTSGGYTF.

The rearrangement links TRBV14 to TRBJ2-1; 7 bases agree with TRBD1. Germline V gene lookup returns CDR1 SGHDN and CDR2 FVKESK. V lost 1 base to trimming and J lost 0 bases; unmatched junction nucleotides: 6. This CDR3 has 17 residues. CDR3 protein: CASSQAKQGSSYNEQFF. The CDR3 DNA reads TGTGCCAGCAGCCAAGCAAAACAGGGGAGCTCCTACAATGAGCAGTTCTTC.

In regard to this clone: At one of its ends the junction is not consistent with the germline gene, which may arise from a read error. This chain joins TRBV7-9 and TRBJ2-5; the D gene is possibly TRBD2 (6 bases). The CDR3 has 13 amino acids. Germline V lookup: CDR1 SEHNR, CDR2 FQNEAQ (reference sequence). The CDR3 spells CSSSLAGGETQYF. CDR3 nucleotides: TGTTCCAGCAGCTTAGCCGGAGGGGAGACCCAGTACTTC.

The gene calls are TRBV19 and TRBJ2-3; no clear D. The V end was cut by 3 bases, the J end by 4 bases, with 14 bases between. CDR3 length: 15 amino acids. Germline V CDR1 and CDR2: LNHDA, SQIVND (reference sequence). The CDR3 reads CASSITPRFPDTQYF. Written as DNA, the CDR3 is TGTGCCAGTAGTATTACGCCGCGGTTCCCAGATACGCAGTATTTT.

The CDR3 reads CASSTGLAGLQYF. The CDR3 DNA reads as TGTGCCAGCAGCACGGGACTAGCGGGACTGCAGTACTTC. This chain uses TRBV13 with TRBJ2-7, with 13 bases lining up with TRBD2. The germline V gene has CDR1 PRHDT and CDR2 FYEKMQ (reference sequence). The length of the CDR3 is 13 residues. The junction had 4 bases not matched to a gene; V was cut back by 5 bases and J by 9 bases.

The chain uses TRBV29-1 and TRBJ1-2, with D possibly being TRBD1 (6 bases). Per the germline V gene, CDR1 is SQVTM and CDR2 is ANQGSEA. The CDR3 is 15 amino acids. Trimming shortened V by 5 bases and J by 4 bases, and 20 bases separated the two germline ends. The CDR3 protein is CSVIRLSGEGYGYTF. CDR3 bases: TGCAGCGTTATCCGCCTCTCAGGGGAAGGCTATGGCTACACCTTC.

CDR3 coding DNA: TGTGCCAGCAGCAGCGGGCCGATACACACCGGGGAGCTGTTTTTT. It encodes CASSSGPIHTGELFF. The chain is built from TRBV5-5 and TRBJ2-2, with a possible D match to TRBD2 (6 bases). V shed 4 bases and J shed 3 bases, with 13 bases lying between them. This CDR3 is built from 15 residues. CDR1 SGHKS and CDR2 YYEKEE come from the germline V gene (reference sequence).

This clone was observed a single time. The V call is TRBV5-6, the J call TRBJ1-5; TRBD1 matches 9 bases. This CDR3 spans 15 amino acids. Germline loops: CDR1 SGHDT, CDR2 YYEEEE. V lost 4 bases and J lost 4; bases outside the gene matches: 6. This CDR3 reads CASSRDRERNQPQHF. CDR3 DNA sequence: TGTGCCAGCAGCCGGGACAGGGAAAGGAATCAGCCCCAGCATTTT.

This clone has just one count. The chain combines TRBV4-2 with TRBJ2-1, with D unclear. Germline V gives CDR1 LGHNA, CDR2 YNFKEQ. The V end lost 4 bases, the J end lost 2 bases, and 15 bases lay between the germline ends. This CDR3 spans 16 amino acids. The CDR3 sequence is CASSLPLGEPYNEQFF. The CDR3 DNA sequence: TGTGCCAGCAGCCTGCCCCTAGGAGAGCCCTACAATGAGCAGTTCTTC.

The genes are TRBV19 and TRBJ2-4; D may be TRBD2 (5 bases). The germline V gene has CDR1 LNHDA and CDR2 SQIVND (reference sequence). The V gene lost 8 bases and the J gene lost 7 bases, with 15 bases spanning the gap. This CDR3 has 13 amino acids. The CDR3: CASEGSGWNIQYF. The DNA for the CDR3 is TGTGCCAGTGAAGGGTCGGGATGGAACATTCAGTACTTC.

The V and J genes are TRBV7-9 and TRBJ2-2; no clear D gene. The germline gives CDR1 SEHNR, CDR2 FQNEAQ (reference sequence). Trimming took 4 bases from V and 0 from J, leaving 9 bases between them. This CDR3 spans 15 amino acids. In DNA, the CDR3 is TGTGCCAGCAGCTCCCCTATACCGAACACCGGGGAGCTGTTTTTT. The encoded protein is CASSSPIPNTGELFF.

This sequence joins TRBV28 and TRBJ2-1, with 9 bases identical to TRBD2. Losses at the gene ends were 10 bases for V and 7 bases for J; bases not matched to a gene: 8. The CDR3 runs to 13 residues. Germline loops: CDR1 MDHEN, CDR2 SYDVKM. As DNA, the CDR3 is TGTGCCACCCTAGCGGGACCGGGGAATGAGCAGTTCTTC. This encodes CATLAGPGNEQFF. The full variable domain, in which reference TRBV28 and TRBJ2-1 provide the parts outside the CDR3, is DVKVTQSSRYLVKRTGEKVFLECVQDMDHENMFWYRQDPGLGLRLIYFSYDVKMKEKGDIPEGYSVSREKKERFSLILESASTNQTSMYLCATLAGPGNEQFFGPGTRLTVL.

The chain links TRBV4-1 to TRBJ1-1, with 7 positions matching TRBD1. Germline trimming cut 3 bases from V and 5 bases from J; bases unmatched to any gene: 6. Germline V CDR1 and CDR2: MGHRA, YSYEKL. The CDR3 runs 14 residues. DNA for the CDR3: TGCGCCAGCAGCCAGAACAGGGGAAGAACTGAAGCTTTCTTT. It translates to CASSQNRGRTEAFF.

J is TRBJ2-3 and V is TRBV21-1; TRBD2 is the table's D call, not checked against the DNA. TRBV21-1 is an annotated pseudogene. The CDR3 spans 13 residues. The CDR3 sequence is CAGPGENTDTQYF. CDR3 nucleotide sequence: TGTGCCGGTCCGGGGGAGAACACAGATACGCAGTATTTT.

This rearrangement joins TRBV18 to TRBJ2-1; TRBD2 matches 8 bases. The CDR3 has 15 residues. With 4 bases clipped from V and 8 bases from J, the junction kept 10 bases outside the gene matches. The V gene's germline CDR1 is KGHSH and CDR2 LQKENI. The CDR3 is CASSLPGAGGYEQFF. In DNA, the CDR3 is TGTGCCAGCTCACTACCCGGTGCGGGAGGATATGAGCAGTTCTTC.

This clone appeared a few times. The rearrangement joins TRBV18 to TRBJ2-1, with D perhaps matching TRBD2 (5 bases). Trimming pared 2 bases from V and 10 bases from J, leaving 9 bases between. The CDR3 consists of 12 residues. CDR1 is KGHSH, CDR2 LQKENI, per germline. CDR3 loop: CASSPSSGEQFF. CDR3 in DNA: TGTGCCAGCTCACCAAGCTCGGGGGAGCAGTTCTTC.

The chain employs TRBV6-8 and TRBJ1-5; D is ambiguous. The CDR3 length is 11 residues. The V gene lost 7 bases and the J gene lost 2 bases, with 3 bases spanning the gap. The germline CDR1 and CDR2 sequences are MNHGY and SAAAGT. Here the CDR3 reads CASTGNQPQHF. CDR3 nucleotides: TGTGCCAGCACCGGCAATCAGCCCCAGCATTTT.

The rearrangement joins TRBV30 to TRBJ2-3; 10 bases are a match to TRBD1. J was trimmed by 4 bases and V by 2 bases; bases with no gene match: 3. CDR1 GTSNPN and CDR2 SVGIG come from the germline V gene (reference sequence). The CDR3 consists of 14 residues. The CDR3 is CAWSRQGASDTQYF. CDR3 coding DNA: TGTGCCTGGAGTAGACAGGGGGCATCAGATACGCAGTATTTT. The full variable domain, completed using reference TRBV30 and TRBJ2-3, is SQTIHQWPATLVQPVGSPLSLECTVEGTSNPNLYWYRQAAGRGLQLLFYSVGIGQISSEVPQNLSASRPQDRQFILSSKKLLLSDSGFYLCAWSRQGASDTQYFGPGTRLTVL.

V gene TRBV6-6 combines with J gene TRBJ1-1; a weak D match, TRBD1 (5 bases). This CDR3 has 15 residues. V was shortened by 6 bases and J by 0 bases, with 14 bases between the two germline ends. The germline V gene has CDR1 MNHNY and CDR2 SVGAGI (reference sequence). The CDR3 DNA follows: TGTGCCAGCAGGGCAGGGCTTTCAGTGAACACTGAAGCTTTCTTT. Its protein product is CASRAGLSVNTEAFF.

The gene calls are TRBV5-6 and TRBJ1-6, with D possibly TRBD1 on 5 matching bases. The CDR3 length is 13 residues. Germline CDR1 and CDR2: SGHDT and YYEEEE. Trimming removed 3 bases at V and 7 bases at J, with 8 bases between. The chain's CDR3 is CASSSTENSPLHF. CDR3 nucleotides: TGTGCCAGCAGCTCGACAGAAAATTCACCCCTCCACTTT.

The chain carries TRBV18 and TRBJ2-7; 7 nucleotides match TRBD1. Germline V CDR1 and CDR2: KGHSH, LQKENI. This CDR3 contains 14 residues. The V segment lost 6 bases and the J segment 1 base; nucleotides outside the gene matches: 6. CDR3 loop: CASSPGQSSYEQYF. The CDR3 DNA reads as TGTGCCAGCTCTCCGGGACAGAGTTCCTACGAGCAGTACTTC.

The genes are TRBV10-2 and TRBJ2-3; D perhaps matches TRBD2 (6 bases). The CDR3 is 16 residues long. Germline V gene data show CDR1 as WSHSY and CDR2 as SAAADI. V was pared by 6 bases and J by 6 bases, with 22 bases between. Here the CDR3 reads CASRKRPLPGVDTQYF. CDR3 nucleotides: TGCGCCAGCAGAAAAAGGCCCTTACCGGGGGTGGATACGCAGTATTTT.

The CDR3 sequence is CASSFAAGGNEQFF. The CDR3 bases are TGCGCCAGCAGCTTTGCAGCGGGAGGAAATGAGCAGTTCTTC. V is TRBV5-1 and J is TRBJ2-1, with 9 bases identical to TRBD2. After removal of 2 bases from V and 7 bases from J, the junction contained 4 bases not matched to a gene. Germline values: CDR1 SGHRS, CDR2 YFSETQ. The CDR3 is made up of 14 amino acids.

Only a few counts were recorded for this clone. This sequence joins TRBV9 and TRBJ1-1, with 8 bases identical to TRBD1. Looked up from germline, CDR1 is SGDLS and CDR2 is YYNGEE. The CDR3 has 14 residues. V lost 3 bases and J lost 5; bases outside the gene matches: 6. CDR3: CASSATGEGTEAFF. The CDR3 coding sequence is TGTGCCAGCAGCGCGACAGGGGAGGGGACTGAAGCTTTCTTT.